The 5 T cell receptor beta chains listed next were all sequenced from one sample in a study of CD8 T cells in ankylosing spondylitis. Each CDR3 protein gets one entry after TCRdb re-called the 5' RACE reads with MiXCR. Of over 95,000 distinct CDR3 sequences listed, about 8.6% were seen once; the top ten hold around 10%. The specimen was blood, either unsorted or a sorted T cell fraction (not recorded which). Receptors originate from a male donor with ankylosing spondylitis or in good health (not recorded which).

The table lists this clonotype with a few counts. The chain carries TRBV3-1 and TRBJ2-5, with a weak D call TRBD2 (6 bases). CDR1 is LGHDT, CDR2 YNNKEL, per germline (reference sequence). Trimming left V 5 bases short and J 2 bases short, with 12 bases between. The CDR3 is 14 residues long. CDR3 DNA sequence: TGTGCCAGCAGCGACGGGGGAAAGCAAGAGACCCAGTACTTC. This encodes CASSDGGKQETQYF.

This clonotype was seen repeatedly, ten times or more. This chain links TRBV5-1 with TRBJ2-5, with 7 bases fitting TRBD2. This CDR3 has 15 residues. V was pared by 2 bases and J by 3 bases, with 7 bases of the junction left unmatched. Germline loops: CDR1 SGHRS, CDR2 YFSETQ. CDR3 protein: CASSLLASGEETQYF. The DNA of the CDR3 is TGCGCCAGCAGCTTACTAGCGTCGGGAGAAGAGACCCAGTACTTC. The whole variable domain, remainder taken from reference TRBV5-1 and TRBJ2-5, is KAGVTQTPRYLIKTRGQQVTLSCSPISGHRSVSWYQQTPGQGLQFLFEYFSETQRNKGNFPGRFSGRQFSNSRSEMNVSTLELGDSALYLCASSLLASGEETQYFGPGTRLLVL.

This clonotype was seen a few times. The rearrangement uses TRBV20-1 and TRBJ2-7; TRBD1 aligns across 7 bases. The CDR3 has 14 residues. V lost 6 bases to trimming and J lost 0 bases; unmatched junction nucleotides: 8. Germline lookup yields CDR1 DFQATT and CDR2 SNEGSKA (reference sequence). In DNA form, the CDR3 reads TGCAGTGCCTGGGTGGGGACAGACTCCTACGAGCAGTACTTC. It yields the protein CSAWVGTDSYEQYF.

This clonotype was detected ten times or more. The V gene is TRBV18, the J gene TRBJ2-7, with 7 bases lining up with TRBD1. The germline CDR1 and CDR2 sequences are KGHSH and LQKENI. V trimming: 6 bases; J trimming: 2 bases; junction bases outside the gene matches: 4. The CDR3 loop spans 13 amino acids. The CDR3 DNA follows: TGTGCCAGCTCCAGGGACAGAACCTACGAGCAGTACTTC. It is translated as CASSRDRTYEQYF.

The CDR3 spells CSATPQGDQETQYF. DNA of the CDR3: TGCAGTGCTACGCCCCAGGGGGATCAAGAGACCCAGTACTTC. The rearrangement uses TRBV20-1 and TRBJ2-5; 7 nucleotides agree with TRBD1. The germline gives CDR1 DFQATT, CDR2 SNEGSKA (reference sequence). CDR3 length: 14 residues. The ends lost 4 bases at V and 2 bases at J; junction bases unmatched: 7.